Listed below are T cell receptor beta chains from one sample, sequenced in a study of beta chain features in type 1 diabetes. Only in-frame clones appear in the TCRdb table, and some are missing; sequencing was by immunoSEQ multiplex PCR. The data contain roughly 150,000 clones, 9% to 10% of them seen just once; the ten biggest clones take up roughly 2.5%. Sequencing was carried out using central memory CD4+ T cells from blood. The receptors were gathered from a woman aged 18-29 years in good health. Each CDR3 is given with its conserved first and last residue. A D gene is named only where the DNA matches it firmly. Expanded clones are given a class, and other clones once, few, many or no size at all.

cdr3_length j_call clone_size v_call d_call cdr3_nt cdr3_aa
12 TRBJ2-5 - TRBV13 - TGTGCCAGCAGCGCACAGTTAAATCCTCCGTACTTC CASSAQLNPPYF
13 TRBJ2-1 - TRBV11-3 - TGTGCCAGCAGCATGCCCCAGGGTGATGAGCAGTTCTTC CASSMPQGDEQFF
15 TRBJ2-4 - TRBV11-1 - TGTGCCAGCAGCCCCGACAGGTCAGCCAAAAACATTCAGTACTTC CASSPDRSAKNIQYF
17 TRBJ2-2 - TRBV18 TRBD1 TGTGCCAGCTCACCTGCCGGGACAGGGGGCTACACCGGGGAGCTGTTTTTT CASSPAGTGGYTGELFF
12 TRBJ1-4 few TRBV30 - TGTGCCTGGAGTGTTCAGAATGAAAAACTGTTTTTT CAWSVQNEKLFF
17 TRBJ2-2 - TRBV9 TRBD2 TGTGCCAGCAGCGCCCCTAGCGGGGGGTGGGTAAGCGGGGAGCTGTTTTTT CASSAPSGGWVSGELFF
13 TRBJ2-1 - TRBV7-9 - TGTGCCAGCAGCTTATCCAGGGACAATGAGCAGTTCTTC CASSLSRDNEQFF
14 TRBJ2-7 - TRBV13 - TGTGCCAGCAGCCTTGACTTGAGCTCCTACGAGCAGTACTTC CASSLDLSSYEQYF
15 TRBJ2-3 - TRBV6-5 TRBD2 TGTGCCAGCATAAGAACTAGCGGAAGCGGGGATACGCAGTATTTT CASIRTSGSGDTQYF
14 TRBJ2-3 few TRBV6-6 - TGTGCCAGCAGGGGGCCAATCGTAACAGATACGCAGTATTTT CASRGPIVTDTQYF
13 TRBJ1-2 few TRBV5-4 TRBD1 TGTGCCAGCAGCGTGGACAGGAACTATGGCTACACCTTC CASSVDRNYGYTF
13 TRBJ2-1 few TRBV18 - TGTGCCAGCTCACTTCAGGTTTACAATGAGCAGTTCTTC CASSLQVYNEQFF
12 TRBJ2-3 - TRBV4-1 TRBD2 TGTGCCAGCAGCTCCGGGGGGGCTACGCAGTATTTT CASSSGGATQYF
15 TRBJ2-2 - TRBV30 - TGTGCCTGGGATGGGCTATCCGGGGTCACCGGGGAGCTGTTTTTT CAWDGLSGVTGELFF
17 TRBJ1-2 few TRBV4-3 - TGCGCCAGCAGCCAAGATGGCTTCGGTGAGGGAGGCTATGGCTACACCTTC CASSQDGFGEGGYGYTF
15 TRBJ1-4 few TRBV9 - TGTGCCAGCAGCGAGCGGGGGAGCGGGGATGAAAAACTGTTTTTT CASSERGSGDEKLFF